One and the same sample provided the 19 T cell receptor beta chains below, sequenced in a study of OX40 agonist ivuxolimab in advanced cancers. Library method: the immunoSEQ multiplex PCR assay. TCRdb holds this immuneACCESS table with in-frame rearrangements only. Some clones are missing; in checked studies, unresolved V genes explain under half, and the rest has no known cause. This sample has about 67,000 clones in its table, and more than 75% of those were observed once. Jointly, the top ten make up over 2% of the sample. The starting material was CD4+ or CD8+ T cells sorted from blood, obtained in a trial of the OX40 agonist ivuxolimab. These receptors all stem from an adult with an advanced solid tumor such as melanoma, head and neck, liver or kidney cancer.

The chain combines TRBV10-3 with TRBJ2-3, with 7 bases aligning to TRBD2. CDR1 is ENHRY, CDR2 SYGVKD, per germline. This CDR3 spans 16 amino acids. V was pared by 8 bases and J by 0 bases, with 11 bases of the junction left unmatched. CDR3: CAIRGREGSSTDTQYF. Written as DNA, the CDR3 is TGTGCCATCCGAGGTAGGGAGGGGTCTAGCACAGATACGCAGTATTTT.

The chain joins TRBV28 to TRBJ2-7; 11 bases fit TRBD2. Losses at the gene ends were 3 bases for V and 4 bases for J; bases not matched to a gene: 8. From germline, CDR1 is MDHEN and CDR2 SYDVKM. The CDR3 runs to 16 residues. The CDR3 loop is CASSLGGASGRYEQYF. In DNA form, the CDR3 reads TGTGCCAGCAGTTTGGGGGGGGCTAGCGGGAGGTACGAGCAGTACTTC.

The genes are TRBV5-5 and TRBJ1-4, with D perhaps matching TRBD1 (5 bases). Germline-derived CDR1 and CDR2 are SGHKS and YYEKEE (reference sequence). The CDR3 totals 14 residues. V was trimmed by 4 bases and J by 7 bases, leaving 14 bases between them. Written as DNA, the CDR3 is TGTGCCAGCAGCGAAATAGGGGATTCTGAAAAACTGTTTTTT. Translating gives CASSEIGDSEKLFF.

The chain links TRBV2 to TRBJ1-3; D remains ambiguous. The V and J ends lost 8 bases and 4 bases respectively, with 12 bases between them. This CDR3 is 13 amino acids long. Germline assignment: CDR1 SNHLY and CDR2 FYNNEI. CDR3: CASEVDYGNTIYF. CDR3 coding DNA: TGTGCCAGCGAGGTTGACTACGGAAACACCATATATTTT. The complete variable domain, with remaining parts taken from reference TRBV2 and TRBJ1-3, reads EPEVTQTPSHQVTQMGQEVILRCVPISNHLYFYWYRQILGQKVEFLVSFYNNEISEKSEIFDDQFSVERPDGSNFTLKIRSTKLEDSAMYFCASEVDYGNTIYFGEGSWLTVV.

The J gene is TRBJ2-2, the V gene TRBV25-1; TRBD2 is a possible D gene (5 bases). Germline assignment: CDR1 MGHDK and CDR2 SYGVNS. The V gene lost 7 bases and the J gene lost 3 bases, with 9 bases spanning the gap. The CDR3 is made up of 13 amino acids. This chain's CDR3 is CASMREYTGELFF. The DNA for the CDR3 is TGTGCCAGCATGAGGGAGTACACCGGGGAGCTGTTTTTT.

This rearrangement joins TRBV4-1 to TRBJ2-7, with D hard to call. The CDR3 runs 14 residues. V lost 4 bases to trimming and J lost 1 base, with 11 bases between them. CDR1 is MGHRA and CDR2 is YSYEKL in the germline V gene. The CDR3 here is CASSPDLRSYEQYF. The DNA for the CDR3 is TGCGCCAGCAGCCCTGACCTTAGATCCTACGAGCAGTACTTC.

This chain links TRBV25-1 with TRBJ1-1, with D perhaps TRBD1 (5 bases). This CDR3 comprises 15 residues. Trimming removed 7 bases at V and 4 bases at J, with 19 bases between. CDR1 is MGHDK and CDR2 is SYGVNS in the germline V gene. The CDR3, as DNA: TGTGCCAGCATCCCCTCCCAGGGCGCGGGCACTGAAGCTTTCTTT. Translating it yields CASIPSQGAGTEAFF.

The rearrangement joins TRBV9 to TRBJ2-7; the D gene is possibly TRBD1 (5 bases). The length of the CDR3 is 13 residues. CDR1 and CDR2 from the germline V gene are SGDLS and YYNGEE. V was pared by 4 bases and J by 3 bases, with 11 bases between. The CDR3 is CASSSRQNYEQYF. In DNA, the CDR3 is TGTGCCAGCAGCTCGAGACAGAACTACGAGCAGTACTTC.

This clone was seen only a few times. This chain joins TRBV7-2 and TRBJ1-1; unclear D gene. V dropped 1 base and J dropped 4 bases, with 4 bases sitting between them. The germline V gene has CDR1 SGHTA and CDR2 FQGNSA. The CDR3 totals 12 residues. The CDR3 sequence is CASSLVSTEAFF. CDR3 in DNA: TGTGCCAGCAGCTTAGTAAGCACTGAAGCTTTCTTT.

The chain joins TRBV18 to TRBJ1-1; D uncertain. Trimming took 2 bases from V and 3 from J, leaving 7 bases between them. CDR1 KGHSH and CDR2 LQKENI come from the germline V gene. The length of the CDR3 is 13 residues. CDR3 sequence reads: CASSPGIDTEAFF. For the CDR3, the DNA is TGTGCCAGCTCACCAGGGATTGACACTGAAGCTTTCTTT.

This clone has just a few counts. The chain links TRBV7-2 to TRBJ1-4; 9 bases are shared with TRBD1. The CDR3 spans 15 residues. Unmatched junction bases numbered 2, after V lost 3 bases and J lost 3 bases. Per germline, CDR1 SGHTA and CDR2 FQGNSA. This CDR3 is CASSLTGGANEKLFF. The CDR3 bases are TGTGCCAGCAGCTTGACAGGGGGTGCTAATGAAAAACTGTTTTTT. Variable domain in full (rest from reference TRBV7-2 and TRBJ1-4): GAGVSQSPSNKVTEKGKDVELRCDPISGHTALYWYRQSLGQGLEFLIYFQGNSAPDKSGLPSDRFSAERTGGSVSTLTIQRTQQEDSAVYLCASSLTGGANEKLFFGSGTQLSVL.

This clone was counted only a few times. This same CDR3 is encoded by further DNA sequences in the sample. The V call is TRBV20-1, the J call TRBJ2-3; a possible D gene is TRBD1 (6 bases). CDR3 length: 11 amino acids. The ends were cut back, 6 bases at V and 5 bases at J, with 9 bases in the middle. Germline loops: CDR1 DFQATT, CDR2 SNEGSKA (reference sequence). This CDR3 reads CSARGGDTQYF. The CDR3 DNA sequence: TGCAGTGCCCGAGGGGGAGATACGCAGTATTTT.

The chain joins TRBV30 to TRBJ2-7; D might be TRBD1 (5 bases). Trimming removed 6 bases at V and 4 bases at J, with 10 bases between. Germline V CDR1 and CDR2: GTSNPN, SVGIG (reference sequence). The CDR3 consists of 11 residues. CDR3 bases: TGTGCCTGCTCCCAGGGTTACGAGCAGTACTTC. Its protein product is CACSQGYEQYF.

To note about this clone: The same CDR3 is also encoded by other DNA sequences in this sample. The V gene is TRBV2, the J gene TRBJ2-5; TRBD2 matches at 8 bases. This CDR3 comprises 15 residues. V dropped 3 bases and J dropped 2; count of bases not matched to a gene: 5. Germline V gene lookup returns CDR1 SNHLY and CDR2 FYNNEI. The CDR3 here is CASSEDGGDQETQYF. The CDR3 region has the DNA TGTGCCAGCAGTGAGGACGGGGGGGATCAAGAGACCCAGTACTTC.

The chain's CDR3 is CASIRTSGKTDTQYF. CDR3 bases: TGTGCCAGCATCCGGACTAGCGGGAAAACAGATACGCAGTATTTT. J is TRBJ2-3 and V is TRBV5-8, with 12 bases fitting TRBD2. This CDR3 is built from 15 residues. Per the germline V gene, CDR1 is SGHTS and CDR2 is YDEGEE. V lost 6 bases, J lost 3 bases, and 5 bases stayed unmatched.

This rearrangement joins TRBV11-2 to TRBJ2-7; maybe TRBD2 (6 bases). This CDR3 spans 15 amino acids. Trimming shortened V by 2 bases and J by 0 bases, and 11 bases separated the two germline ends. Germline V lookup: CDR1 SGHAT, CDR2 FQNNGV. The CDR3 loop is CASSLSRGSSYEQYF. The CDR3 nucleotides are TGTGCCAGCAGCTTATCGCGGGGCTCCTCCTACGAGCAGTACTTC.

The rearrangement links TRBV5-1 to TRBJ2-1, with a weak D call TRBD1 (5 bases). CDR1 and CDR2 from the germline V gene are SGHRS and YFSETQ. The V and J ends lost 0 bases and 3 bases respectively, with 16 bases between them. The length of the CDR3 is 17 residues. CDR3 coding DNA: TGCGCCAGCAGCTTGGCCAGGGCCGAACGGAGCTACAATGAGCAGTTCTTC. Protein: CASSLARAERSYNEQFF.

The genes are TRBV10-3 and TRBJ2-3; 7 bases are a match to TRBD2. V lost 4 bases, J lost 0 bases, and 7 bases stayed unmatched. This CDR3 region has 16 residues. Germline V gene lookup returns CDR1 ENHRY and CDR2 SYGVKD. CDR3 in DNA: TGTGCCATCAGTGGGGGGGGAGAGGATAGCACAGATACGCAGTATTTT. It specifies CAISGGGEDSTDTQYF.

The chain employs TRBV7-8 and TRBJ2-2; 15 bases line up with TRBD2. V shed 5 bases and J 0 bases; nucleotides not matched to a gene: 4. Germline CDR1 SGHVS, CDR2 FQNEAQ. The CDR3 sequence is 18 residues long. The CDR3: CASSLRTSGGANTGELFF. As DNA, the CDR3 is TGTGCCAGCAGCCTCAGGACTAGCGGGGGGGCGAACACCGGGGAGCTGTTTTTT.